There are many counts of the clone carrying this TCR beta chain. As to time point: technical triplicate 3. This sample is drawn from a study of neurological immune-mediated disorders. The CDR3 extends over 11 amino acids. Germline V gene sequence: CDR1 SGHRS, CDR2 YFSETQ. V lost 2 bases and J 9 bases, leaving 6 bases between the germline ends. TCRdb passed the 5' RACE reads through MiXCR, listing each CDR3 protein once. The sample includes about 45,000 distinct CDR3 sequences, roughly 21% seen only once; the top ten take less than 5%. This chain joins TRBV5-1 and TRBJ2-1; D remains ambiguous. This clonotype was sampled from a man between 60 and 75 years old with HTLV-1-associated myelopathy (HAM/TSP). The sample comprised PBMCs. This CDR3 is CASSFGAEQFF. In nucleotides, the CDR3 is TGCGCCAGCAGCTTTGGAGCTGAGCAGTTCTTC.